Listed below are T cell receptor beta chains from one sample, sequenced in a study of CD8 T cells in ankylosing spondylitis. Via MiXCR, TCRdb re-called the 5' RACE reads, giving one row per CDR3 protein. Here the sample spans tens of thousands of distinct CDR3 sequences, roughly 5.3% being singletons. Sequenced input: blood, either unsorted or a sorted T cell fraction (not recorded which). These receptors originate from a female donor with ankylosing spondylitis or in good health (not recorded which). Both conserved end residues are trimmed from each CDR3.

V gene: TRBV9; J gene: TRBJ1-2; CDR3 protein: ASSVGPGLAYGYT
V gene: TRBV9; J gene: TRBJ1-2; CDR3 protein: ASSARRGAGGGYT
V gene: TRBV9; J gene: TRBJ2-5; CDR3 protein: ASSVAISNQEIQY
V gene: TRBV9; J gene: TRBJ2-1; CDR3 protein: ASSVGSENEQF
V gene: TRBV9; J gene: TRBJ2-7; CDR3 protein: ASSPRTSEYSYEQY
V gene: TRBV9; J gene: TRBJ1-5; CDR3 protein: ASSASGGQPQH
V gene: TRBV9; J gene: TRBJ2-5; CDR3 protein: ASSAVGGWETQY
V gene: TRBV9; J gene: TRBJ1-4; CDR3 protein: ASRGADEKLF
V gene: TRBV9; J gene: TRBJ2-3; CDR3 protein: ASSVIGDTDTQY
V gene: TRBV9; J gene: TRBJ2-7; CDR3 protein: ASSVGTSMGEQY
V gene: TRBV9; J gene: TRBJ2-5; CDR3 protein: ASSSGTSGRLETQY
V gene: TRBV9; J gene: TRBJ1-2; CDR3 protein: ASSITGRGYT
V gene: TRBV9; J gene: TRBJ2-7; CDR3 protein: ASSVAGTSGGHEQY
V gene: TRBV9; J gene: TRBJ2-7; CDR3 protein: ASSVGHRSYEQY
V gene: TRBV9; J gene: TRBJ2-7; CDR3 protein: ASSVAPGQGKGEQY
V gene: TRBV9; J gene: TRBJ2-5; CDR3 protein: ASSARPGQQETQY
V gene: TRBV9; J gene: TRBJ2-7; CDR3 protein: ASSAQQDTYEQY
V gene: TRBV9; J gene: TRBJ2-1; CDR3 protein: ASSVRAVDYNEQF
V gene: TRBV9; J gene: TRBJ2-1; CDR3 protein: ASSARVGGAISYNEQF
V gene: TRBV9; J gene: TRBJ2-3; CDR3 protein: ASSGVRDTPSTDTQY
V gene: TRBV9; J gene: TRBJ1-1; CDR3 protein: ASSVGLTDWGA
V gene: TRBV9; J gene: TRBJ2-1; CDR3 protein: ASSPRTSGRYNEQF
V gene: TRBV9; J gene: TRBJ2-3; CDR3 protein: ASSPWGDTQY
V gene: TRBV9; J gene: TRBJ2-1; CDR3 protein: ASSGGQRYNEQF
V gene: TRBV9; J gene: TRBJ1-2; CDR3 protein: ASSVDGRANYGYT
V gene: TRBV9; J gene: TRBJ2-3; CDR3 protein: ASSYQASGSRTDTQY
V gene: TRBV9; J gene: TRBJ2-1; CDR3 protein: ASSPTPVTVGEQF
V gene: TRBV9; J gene: TRBJ1-6; CDR3 protein: ASGSGQGNSPLH
V gene: TRBV9; J gene: TRBJ1-1; CDR3 protein: ASSVDAGGAF
V gene: TRBV9; J gene: TRBJ1-6; CDR3 protein: ASSPGTFSSYNSPLH
V gene: TRBV9; J gene: TRBJ2-3; CDR3 protein: ASSVAGTASDTQY
V gene: TRBV9; J gene: TRBJ2-2; CDR3 protein: ASSPPRGDLGELF
V gene: TRBV9; J gene: TRBJ2-7; CDR3 protein: ASSTHPAGGTYEQY
V gene: TRBV9; J gene: TRBJ2-3; CDR3 protein: ASSVAPPPDTQY
V gene: TRBV9; J gene: TRBJ1-1; CDR3 protein: ASSVGDRVSDTEAF
V gene: TRBV9; J gene: TRBJ2-7; CDR3 protein: ASGTSGRAGEQY
V gene: TRBV9; J gene: TRBJ1-1; CDR3 protein: ASSVVAGAEAV